The sequence of this TCR beta chain was determined in a study of blood T cells in healthy people across ages (dated by TCRdb to about 2015). Notes on the research overall: Template switching captured roughly one uniquely barcoded TCR beta cDNA molecule per two T cells in model experiments. Age-related changes in TCR beta repertoire diversity were measured in the study by deep sequencing normalized with unique cDNA molecular identifiers. Donors were grouped into four age groups: young (average approximately 15 years), middle-aged (approximately 41), aged (62) and long-lived (less than 85). The study analyzed two additional independent replicas of 1 million unique cDNA reads from the same blood draw for two donors, one aged 18 to 29 and one aged 80 or older.

Study-wide findings and limitations: Observed TCR beta diversity correlated strongly with the percentage of naive T cells measured by flow cytometry. Estimates of total diversity based on one million sequenced T cells were regarded as lower bounds and as underestimates. Because profiling used bulk unsorted PBMCs, naive and antigen-experienced compartments could not be compared conclusively. Because donor CMV infection status was unknown, age-related changes in expanded clonotypes were potentially confounded. The long-lived group showed more naive CD4+ T cells, fewer expanded clones and increased TCR diversity than the aged group, suggesting age selection. Observed TCR beta diversity per million T cells fell roughly linearly with age, and a significant reduction was already apparent by age about 36.

Systemically healthy Caucasian individuals from Russia, 35 to 50 in total and aged roughly 6 to 95 years, were included as donors. Each donor gave 8.5 to 10 milliliters of peripheral blood, collected into EDTA-treated Vacutainer tubes. Ficoll-Paque density-gradient centrifugation was used to isolate PBMCs, with at least 6.5 million per sample. Trizol reagent was used to extract total RNA from the PBMCs, yielding at least 6 micrograms per sample. The percentages of naive CD45RAhigh/CD27high T cells were determined by flow cytometry on a PBMC aliquot from every donor. Library construction relied on 5' RACE. TCRdb lists the instrument as Illumina HiSeq 2500. A second PCR of about 7 to 12 cycles was performed with a sample-barcoded 5' primer and a J-beta primer mix. A unique molecular identifier was introduced onto each TCR beta cDNA molecule by a template-switch 5' adaptor carrying 12 random nucleotides. Each sample yielded at least 3 million CDR3-containing paired-end reads. First-strand cDNA was synthesized from all RNA with the Mint cDNA synthesis kit, primed by a TRBC-specific oligonucleotide. Following uracil-DNA glycosylase treatment, a first 18-cycle PCR with universal primers M1SS and BC2_uni_R was performed on all cDNA. The paper's data handling went like this. Each sample was normalized by randomly selecting 1 million high-quality reads, each carrying a distinct molecular identifier. Instead of being binned into consensus sequences, reads that shared molecular identifiers were thrown out. MiTCR, set to a Q25 quality threshold and the strictest error-elimination algorithm, was used for CDR3 identification, clonotype clustering and error correction. A nonparametric unseen species model with Euler transformation was used to estimate a lower bound on total TCR beta diversity. TCRdb trimmed the raw reads at Q25, called clones with MiXCR and kept productive beta chains. Merged by CDR3 protein, the rows form single entries marked with the most common genes and DNA. V and J calls and clone size were set by TCRdb, not the authors. This sample gives fewer than 1,200,000 distinct CDR3 sequences in total; under 30% of them show up just once. The biggest ten clones account for approximately 0.79% of the sample.

The germline V and J ends show losses of 3 bases and 11 bases respectively, and no gene match explains 21 bases of the junction. In the germline V gene, CDR1 corresponds to MGHRA and CDR2 to YSYEKL. From the cysteine up to the phenylalanine, the CDR3 has a length of 17 residues. Of all the DNA, just the CDR3 is kept, 51 bases in frame from base 1. This clonotype appeared a few times. Its antigen specificity is not known. Base quality data are lacking; no much larger clone is found one base away. These same records also appear under a second study, on T cells of mothers and their children. The second source states: Nine systemically healthy Caucasian individuals served as donors, namely three mothers together with their six children. cDNA synthesis consumed the entire amount of extracted RNA, loaded at approximately 1.4 ug RNA in each 15 ul reaction. Sample barcodes and 2-4 random nucleotides were added via the M1S primer in the second PCR. Over 9.5 million TCR beta CDR3 reads came from each mother, compared with some 3.1 million reads from each child. In both related and unrelated pairs, thymic selection shapes the output of TCR recombination in a similar way, with inherited differences having only a minor effect. Normalized repertoire overlap was always found to be slightly, but never significantly, higher in related mother-child pairs than in unrelated mother-child pairs. With a sensitivity of approximately 100 clones per million clonotypes, no persistent microchimeric T cell clones were detected. Deep NGS was used in the study to compare the TCR beta repertoires of mothers and children and to look for features that separate related mother-child pairs from unrelated individuals. On average, the children were roughly 10 +/- 4 years old, while the mothers were around 40 +/- 4 years old. Libraries were sequenced on Illumina HiSeq 2000 with 100+100 nt paired-end reads after adapter ligation with NEBNext reagents. To avoid cross-contamination, the mother libraries and the child libraries were prepared a month apart and sequenced in separate runs. Each donor had between about 500,000 and 2,100,000 distinct TCR beta clonotypes identified. Naive TCR beta clonotypes were estimated from low-frequency clonotypes matched to each donor's FACS-determined naive share, without sorting.

Recombination joined TRBV4-1 with TRBJ2-5; the junction holds 7 bases that match TRBD2. The specimen sequenced was blood. The receptor comes from a girl aged 2 to 9 in good health. In nucleotide form, the sequence is TGCGCCAGCAGCCAGGAAGCGGGACGTAGAATGATGGGGGAGCAGTACTTC. Its coded protein is CASSQEAGRRMMGEQYF.